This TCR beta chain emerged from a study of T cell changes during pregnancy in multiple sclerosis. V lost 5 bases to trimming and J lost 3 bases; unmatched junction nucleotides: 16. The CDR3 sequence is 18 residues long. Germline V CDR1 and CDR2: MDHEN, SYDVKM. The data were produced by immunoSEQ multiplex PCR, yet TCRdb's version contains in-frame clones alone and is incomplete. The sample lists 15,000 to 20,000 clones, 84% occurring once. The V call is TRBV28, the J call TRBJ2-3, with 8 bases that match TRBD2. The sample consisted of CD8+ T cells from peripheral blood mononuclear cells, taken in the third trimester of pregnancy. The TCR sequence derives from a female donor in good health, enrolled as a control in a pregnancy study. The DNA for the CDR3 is TGTGCCAGCAGTCTCACTTCCGGGCGGGGGGCCTCTACAGATACGCAGTATTTT. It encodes CASSLTSGRGASTDTQYF.